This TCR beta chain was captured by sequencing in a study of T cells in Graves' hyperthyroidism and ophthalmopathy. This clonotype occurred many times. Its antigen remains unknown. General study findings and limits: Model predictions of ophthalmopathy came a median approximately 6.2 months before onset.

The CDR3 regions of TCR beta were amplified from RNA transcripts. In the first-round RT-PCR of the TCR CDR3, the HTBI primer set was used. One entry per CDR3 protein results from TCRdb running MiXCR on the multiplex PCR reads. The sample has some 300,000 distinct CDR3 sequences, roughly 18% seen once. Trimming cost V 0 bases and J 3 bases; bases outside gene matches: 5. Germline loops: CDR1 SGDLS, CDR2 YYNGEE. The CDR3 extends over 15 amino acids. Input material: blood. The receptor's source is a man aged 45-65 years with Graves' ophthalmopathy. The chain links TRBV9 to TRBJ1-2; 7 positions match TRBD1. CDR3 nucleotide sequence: TGTGCCAGCAGCGTAGCTGGGGGACAGTACTATGGCTACACCTTC. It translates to CASSVAGGQYYGYTF.